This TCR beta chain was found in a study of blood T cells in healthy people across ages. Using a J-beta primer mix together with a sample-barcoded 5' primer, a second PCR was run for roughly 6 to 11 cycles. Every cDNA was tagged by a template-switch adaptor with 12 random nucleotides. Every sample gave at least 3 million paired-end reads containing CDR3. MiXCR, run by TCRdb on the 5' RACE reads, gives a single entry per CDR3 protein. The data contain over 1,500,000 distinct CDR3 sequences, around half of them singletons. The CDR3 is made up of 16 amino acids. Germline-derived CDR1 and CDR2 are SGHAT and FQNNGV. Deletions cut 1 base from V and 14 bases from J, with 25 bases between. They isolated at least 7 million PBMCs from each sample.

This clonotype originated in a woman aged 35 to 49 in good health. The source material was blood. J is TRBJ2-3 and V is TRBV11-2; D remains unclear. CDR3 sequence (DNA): TGTGCCAGCAGCTTAGCGGTTAGCTTAGGCTCCATACAGCCGTATTTT. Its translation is CASSLAVSLGSIQPYF.